A single sample gave rise to the 11 T cell receptor beta chains below, sequenced in a study of T-cell memory formation after mild COVID-19. Via MiXCR, TCRdb re-called the 5' RACE reads, giving one row per CDR3 protein. The table has about 340,000 distinct CDR3 sequences, under 15% seen once; the top ten hold about a fifth. Sequenced: PBMCs or a T cell subset sorted from them (not recorded which). The receptors were gathered from a man younger than 35 who had mild COVID-19 (a few samples of this study predate the infection). Cell type and time point are not known.

The V call is TRBV10-3, the J call TRBJ2-7, with TRBD2 matching 13 bases. The CDR3 extends over 16 amino acids. V gave up 7 bases and J gave up 3 bases; unmatched junction bases: 9. Germline V gene data show CDR1 as ENHRY and CDR2 as SYGVKD. CDR3 DNA sequence: TGTGCCATCACTGAAGGGGGACTAGCGGGAAACTACGAGCAGTACTTC. Its protein product is CAITEGGLAGNYEQYF.

This clonotype has a handful of counts. The chain combines TRBV10-3 with TRBJ2-5; 7 bases align to TRBD1. Germline lookup yields CDR1 ENHRY and CDR2 SYGVKD. The length of the CDR3 is 15 residues. The J segment lost 1 base and the V segment lost 0 bases, leaving 2 bases of the junction unmatched. The CDR3 region has the DNA TGTGCCATCAGTGAGTCGACAGGGACCCAAGAGACCCAGTACTTC. This encodes CAISESTGTQETQYF.

In its sample, this clonotype was seen a few times. The V call is TRBV13, the J call TRBJ2-5; TRBD1 matches 7 bases. The J segment lost 2 bases and the V segment lost 5 bases, leaving 5 bases of the junction unmatched. This CDR3 has 14 amino acids. Germline-derived CDR1 and CDR2 are PRHDT and FYEKMQ (reference sequence). CDR3 nucleotides: TGTGCCAGCAGCGGACCGGGACAGCAAGAGACCCAGTACTTC. This encodes CASSGPGQQETQYF.

In this sample, this clonotype turned up many times. V and J are TRBV4-1 and TRBJ1-4; D remains unclear. Germline V lookup: CDR1 MGHRA, CDR2 YSYEKL. This CDR3 is built from 15 residues. V was shortened by 4 bases and J by 5 bases, with 14 bases between the two germline ends. The CDR3 DNA is TGCGCCAGCAGCCCCTCGTATAAGGGCAATGAAAAACTGTTTTTT. Translated: CASSPSYKGNEKLFF.

This clonotype was recorded a few times. The rearrangement links TRBV4-3 to TRBJ2-1, with TRBD1 matching 8 bases. Germline CDR1 reads LGHNA; CDR2 reads YSLEER. The CDR3 is 15 residues long. After removal of 0 bases from V and 7 bases from J, the junction contained 5 bases not matched to a gene. The DNA of the CDR3 is TGCGCCAGCAGCCAAGATGGGCAGGGGGCAAATGAGCAGTTCTTC. Encoded protein: CASSQDGQGANEQFF.

The chain joins TRBV6-1 to TRBJ2-3; 8 bases agree with TRBD2. This CDR3 is built from 14 residues. V gave up 4 bases and J gave up 2 bases; unmatched junction bases: 2. From germline, CDR1 is MNHNS and CDR2 SASEGT. CDR3 region: CASSGSGDTDTQYF. In nucleotides, the CDR3 is TGTGCCAGCAGTGGTAGCGGGGACACAGATACGCAGTATTTT.

J is TRBJ2-3 and V is TRBV7-9, with D possibly called TRBD1 or TRBD2 (6 bases each). Trimming took 6 bases from V and 2 from J, leaving 15 bases between them. Germline V lookup: CDR1 SEHNR, CDR2 FQNEAQ (reference sequence). CDR3 length: 15 residues. The CDR3 bases are TGTGCCAGCAGGAGGGGGGCCAGATCCACAGATACGCAGTATTTT. The encoded protein is CASRRGARSTDTQYF.

This clonotype was counted at least ten times. In DNA form, the CDR3 reads TGTGCCAGCAGCAAAACGCCTGAGGGATCCAATGAGCAGTTCTTC. Translated: CASSKTPEGSNEQFF. This chain links TRBV21-1 with TRBJ2-1; the table's D call, TRBD2, was not checked against the DNA. TRBV21-1 is given as a pseudogene. CDR3 length: 15 amino acids.

The chain combines TRBV5-1 with TRBJ1-1; no clear D. V lost 1 base and J lost 0, with 16 bases in between. This CDR3 spans 17 amino acids. The germline V gene encodes CDR1 SGHRS and CDR2 YFSETQ. CDR3 DNA: TGCGCCAGCAGCTTGAGTGGTGGGGTTAGTCTGAACACTGAAGCTTTCTTT. Its translation is CASSLSGGVSLNTEAFF.

This clonotype turned up a few times. This sequence joins TRBV7-6 and TRBJ2-3, with D possibly being TRBD2 (7 bases). Trimming removed 5 bases from V and 2 bases from J, with 14 bases in between. Germline loops: CDR1 SGHVS, CDR2 FNYEAQ. The CDR3 contains 15 residues. The CDR3: CASSPGAGATDTQYF. CDR3 nucleotides: TGTGCCAGCAGCCCAGGGGCGGGGGCCACAGATACGCAGTATTTT.

V gene TRBV7-9 combines with J gene TRBJ2-7; a possible D gene is TRBD2 (5 bases). Germline V gene lookup returns CDR1 SEHNR and CDR2 FQNEAQ (reference sequence). The CDR3 has 14 residues. Trimming pared 0 bases from V and 0 bases from J, leaving 6 bases between. This CDR3 reads CASSLAGSSYEQYV. CDR3 nucleotides: TGTGCCAGCAGCTTAGCAGGGAGCTCCTACGAGCAGTACGTC.